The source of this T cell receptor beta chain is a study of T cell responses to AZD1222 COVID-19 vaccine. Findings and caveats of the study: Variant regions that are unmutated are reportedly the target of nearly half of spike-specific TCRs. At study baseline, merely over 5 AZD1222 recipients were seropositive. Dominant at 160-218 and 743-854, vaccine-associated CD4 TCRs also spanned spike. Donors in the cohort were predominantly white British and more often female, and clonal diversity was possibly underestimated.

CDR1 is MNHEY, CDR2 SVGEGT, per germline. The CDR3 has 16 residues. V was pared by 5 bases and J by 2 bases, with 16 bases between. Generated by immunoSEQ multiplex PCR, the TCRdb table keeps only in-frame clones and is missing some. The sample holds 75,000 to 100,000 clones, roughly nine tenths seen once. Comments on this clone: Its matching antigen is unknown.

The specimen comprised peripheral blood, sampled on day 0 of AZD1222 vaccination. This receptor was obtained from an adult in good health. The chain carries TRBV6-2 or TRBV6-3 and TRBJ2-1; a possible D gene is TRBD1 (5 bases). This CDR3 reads CASSLLQVGAYNEQFF. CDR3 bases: TGTGCCAGCAGTCTTCTACAGGTTGGGGCCTACAATGAGCAGTTCTTC.